This T cell receptor (beta chain) was profiled in a study of blood T cell repertoires in COVID-19. About the study: Spain, Italy and the United States supplied samples that represented acute and convalescent COVID-19. PBMCs, B-cell-depleted T cells, or T cells provided the cDNA or gDNA that made up the material.

In the authors' workflow: Amplification of reference gene primers was used by the study to estimate nucleated cell counts. The data were produced by immunoSEQ multiplex PCR, yet TCRdb's version contains in-frame clones alone and is incomplete. For V, J and clone size, that table is used; D and trimming come from the DNA. The sample contains around 160,000 clones, roughly nine tenths of which appear only once. Germline CDR1 reads MNHEY; CDR2 reads SVGAGI. The V end lost 4 bases, the J end lost 5 bases, and 5 bases lay between the germline ends. This CDR3 is built from 11 residues. The sample taken for sequencing was peripheral blood. The TCR sequence derives from a man between 18 and 35 years old with acute or convalescent COVID-19. The gene calls are TRBV6-5 and TRBJ2-5; no clear D. The CDR3 region has the DNA TGTGCCAGCAGTTTCGGGGAGACCCAGTACTTC. Translating gives CASSFGETQYF.